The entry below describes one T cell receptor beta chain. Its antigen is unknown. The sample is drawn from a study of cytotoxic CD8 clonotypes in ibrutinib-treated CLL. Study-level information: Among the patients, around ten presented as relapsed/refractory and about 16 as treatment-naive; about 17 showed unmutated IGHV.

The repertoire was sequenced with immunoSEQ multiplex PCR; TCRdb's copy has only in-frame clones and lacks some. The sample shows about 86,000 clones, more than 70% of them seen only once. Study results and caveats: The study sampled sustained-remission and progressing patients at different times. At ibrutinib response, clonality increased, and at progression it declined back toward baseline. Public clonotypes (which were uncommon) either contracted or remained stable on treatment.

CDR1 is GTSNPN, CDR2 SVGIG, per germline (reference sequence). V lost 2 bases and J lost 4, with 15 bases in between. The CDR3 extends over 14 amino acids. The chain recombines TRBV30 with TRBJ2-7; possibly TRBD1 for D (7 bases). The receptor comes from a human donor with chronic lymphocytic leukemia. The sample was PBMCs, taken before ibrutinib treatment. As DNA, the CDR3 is TGTGCCTGGAGTCGAGTACAGGGGAGGTACGAGCAGTACTTC. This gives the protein CAWSRVQGRYEQYF. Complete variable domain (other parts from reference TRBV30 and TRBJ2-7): SQTIHQWPATLVQPVGSPLSLECTVEGTSNPNLYWYRQAAGRGLQLLFYSVGIGQISSEVPQNLSASRPQDRQFILSSKKLLLSDSGFYLCAWSRVQGRYEQYFGPGTRLTVT.